This paragraph reports one TCR beta chain. Sequencing was performed with immunoSEQ multiplex PCR; in TCRdb, only in-frame clones are kept and a portion is missing. The data hold about 62,000 clones, with more than 65% observed a single time. The sampling schedule covered blood at baseline, cycle 4 day 1, and cycle 7 day 1. This sample was taken from a study of OX40 agonist ivuxolimab in advanced cancers. Study information: Checkpoint inhibitors had been given previously to approximately 41% of patients.

The CDR3 covers 19 residues. J was trimmed by 3 bases and V by 0 bases; bases with no gene match: 10. CDR1 and CDR2 (germline): MRHNA, SNTAGT. The rearrangement links TRBV6-4 to TRBJ1-6, with 8 bases matching TRBD1. This sequence originates from an adult with an advanced solid tumor such as melanoma, head and neck, liver or kidney cancer. This specimen consisted of CD4+ or CD8+ T cells sorted from blood, obtained in a trial of the OX40 agonist ivuxolimab. CDR3 residues: CASSDSRTGKNLYNSPLHF. In DNA form, the CDR3 reads TGTGCCAGCAGTGACTCTCGGACAGGGAAAAATCTCTATAATTCACCCCTCCACTTT.